This TCR beta chain appears in the sequencing data of a study of cytomegalovirus exposure and HLA in healthy donors. Study-wide findings and caveats: A later analysis found common viral pathogens apparently linked to several of the most significant clusters. Later analysis identified a missense DCLRE1C variant that was linked to TCR beta V- and J-gene trimming. TRBV6-2, TRBV6-3 and some other V segments were excluded as indistinguishable.

Details on this clone: Its antigen remains unidentified. A junction boundary mismatches the germline segment, possibly from a read error.

The CDR3 spans 11 residues. Germline assignment: CDR1 SEHNR and CDR2 FQNEAQ (reference sequence). This PCR relied on a set of 60 Vbeta primers and 13 Jbeta primers. Sequencing was performed with immunoSEQ multiplex PCR; in TCRdb, only in-frame clones are kept and a portion is missing. This sample carries 110,000 to 150,000 clones, 65% to 80% of them seen once, and the ten largest clones take roughly 3.8%. The sample comprised PBMCs. The sequence came from a male donor in good health and CMV-seronegative. V is TRBV7-9 and J is TRBJ2-3, with TRBD1 identical over 8 bases. CDR3 bases: TGTTCCAGCAGTCCTGGACAGGGCGGGTATTTT. Protein: CSSSPGQGGYF.